The source of this T cell receptor (beta chain) is a study of cytomegalovirus exposure and HLA in healthy donors. The study ran its PCR with 60 Vbeta and 13 Jbeta primers. Original processing notes: There were about 86 million unique TCR beta chains by a later count, and around 10 million of them were shared. Assay used: immunoSEQ multiplex PCR; TCRdb lists only in-frame clones, some missing. D and trimming were read from the DNA, whereas the V and J calls and clone size are those reported in that table. The sample contains around 160,000 clones, approximately 73% of which appear only once. Study observations and caveats: Most TCR sequences showed up rarely, but some public TCRs showed up in many donors. It was assumed in the presence/absence analyses that sequencing depth was roughly uniform across donors. The availability of immune exposure information extended only to CMV serostatus.

V gave up 3 bases and J gave up 8 bases; unmatched junction bases: 9. The CDR3 length is 15 residues. Germline CDR1 KGHSH, CDR2 LQKENI. Points on this clone: The antigen remains undetermined.

The receptor comes from a woman under 30 in good health and CMV-seronegative. The chain recombines TRBV18 with TRBJ2-1; 8 bases map to TRBD2. The sample was PBMCs. The CDR3 region has the DNA TGTGCCAGCTCACCTATTAGCGGGATCCACGATGAGCAGTTCTTC. It codes for CASSPISGIHDEQFF.